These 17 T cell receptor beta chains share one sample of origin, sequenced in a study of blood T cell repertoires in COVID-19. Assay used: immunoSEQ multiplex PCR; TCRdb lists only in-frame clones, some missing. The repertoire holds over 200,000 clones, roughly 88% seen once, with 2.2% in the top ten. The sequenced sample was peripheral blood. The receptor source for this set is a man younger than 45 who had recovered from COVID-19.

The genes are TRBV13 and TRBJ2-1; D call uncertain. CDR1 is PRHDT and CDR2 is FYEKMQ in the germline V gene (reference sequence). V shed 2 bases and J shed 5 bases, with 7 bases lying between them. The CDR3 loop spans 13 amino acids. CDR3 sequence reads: CASSLSSNNEQFF. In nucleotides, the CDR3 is TGTGCCAGCAGCTTAAGCTCGAACAATGAGCAGTTCTTC.

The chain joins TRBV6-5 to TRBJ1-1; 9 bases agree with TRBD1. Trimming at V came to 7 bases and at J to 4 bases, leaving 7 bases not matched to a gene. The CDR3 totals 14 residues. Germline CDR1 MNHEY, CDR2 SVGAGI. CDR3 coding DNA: TGTGCCAGCACTAAGGACAGGGGCTCCACTGAAGCTTTCTTT. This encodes CASTKDRGSTEAFF.

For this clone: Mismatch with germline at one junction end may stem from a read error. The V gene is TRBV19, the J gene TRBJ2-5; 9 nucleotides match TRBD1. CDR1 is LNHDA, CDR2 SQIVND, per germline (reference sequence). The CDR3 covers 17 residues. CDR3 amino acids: CASTGTGMSPTQGTQYF. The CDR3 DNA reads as TGTGCCAGCACCGGGACAGGGATGTCGCCCACCCAAGGGACCCAGTACTTC. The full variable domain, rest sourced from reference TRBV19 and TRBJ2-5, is DGGITQSPKYLFRKEGQNVTLSCEQNLNHDAMYWYRQDPGQGLRLIYYSQIVNDFQKGDIAEGYSVSREKKESFPLTVTSAQKNPTAFYLCASTGTGMSPTQGTQYFGPGTRLLVL.

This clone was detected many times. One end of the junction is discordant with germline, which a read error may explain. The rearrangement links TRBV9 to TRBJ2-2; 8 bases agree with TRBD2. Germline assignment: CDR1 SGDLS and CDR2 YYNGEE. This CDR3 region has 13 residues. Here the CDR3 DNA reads TGTGCCAGCGGGGCGGGGGGACCCGGAGAGCTGTTTTTT. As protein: CASGAGGPGELFF.

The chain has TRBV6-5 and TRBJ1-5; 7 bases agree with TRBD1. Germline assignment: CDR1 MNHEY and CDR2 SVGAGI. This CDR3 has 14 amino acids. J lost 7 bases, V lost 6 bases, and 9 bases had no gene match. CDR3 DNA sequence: TGTGCCAGCAGCTTGACAGGGAGAGAGCAGCCCCAGCATTTT. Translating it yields CASSLTGREQPQHF.

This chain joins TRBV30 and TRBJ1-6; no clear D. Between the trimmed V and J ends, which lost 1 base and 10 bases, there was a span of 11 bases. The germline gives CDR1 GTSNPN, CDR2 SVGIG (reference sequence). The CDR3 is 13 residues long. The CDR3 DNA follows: TGTGCCTGGAGTGAACAGAGTGAATCACCCCTCCACTTT. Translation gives CAWSEQSESPLHF.

CDR3 in amino acids: CASSQDWGTGNDGYTF. Here the CDR3 DNA reads TGTGCCAGCAGCCAAGATTGGGGGACAGGGAACGATGGCTACACCTTC. The V and J genes are TRBV3-1 (or the pseudogene TRBV3-2) and TRBJ1-2, with 9 bases fitting TRBD1. The CDR3 totals 16 residues. Losses at the gene ends were 0 bases for V and 6 bases for J; bases not matched to a gene: 8. From germline, CDR1 is LGHDT and CDR2 YNNKEL (reference sequence).

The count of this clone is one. CDR3 bases: TGTGCCAGCAGCTTAAGCGGGGGATACGAGCAGTACTTC. It encodes CASSLSGGYEQYF. The chain combines TRBV9 with TRBJ2-7; 8 positions agree with TRBD2. With 4 bases clipped from V and 4 bases from J, the junction kept 4 bases outside the gene matches. CDR1 and CDR2 (germline): SGDLS, YYNGEE. This CDR3 has 13 amino acids.

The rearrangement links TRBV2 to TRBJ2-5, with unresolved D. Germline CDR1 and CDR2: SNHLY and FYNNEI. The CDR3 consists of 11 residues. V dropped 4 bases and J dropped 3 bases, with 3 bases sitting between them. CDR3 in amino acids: CASSVKETQYF. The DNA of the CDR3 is TGTGCCAGCAGTGTTAAAGAGACCCAGTACTTC.

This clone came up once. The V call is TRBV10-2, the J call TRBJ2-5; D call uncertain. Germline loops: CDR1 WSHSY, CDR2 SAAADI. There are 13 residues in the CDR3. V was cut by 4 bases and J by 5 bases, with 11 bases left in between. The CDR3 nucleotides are TGCGCCAGCAGTGTACGCGTCAGGGAGACCCAGTACTTC. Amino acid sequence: CASSVRVRETQYF.

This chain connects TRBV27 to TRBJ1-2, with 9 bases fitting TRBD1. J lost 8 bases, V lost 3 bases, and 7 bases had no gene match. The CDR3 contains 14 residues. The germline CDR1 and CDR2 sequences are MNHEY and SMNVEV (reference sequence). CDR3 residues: CASSFNRGQGGYTF. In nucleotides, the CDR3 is TGTGCCAGCAGTTTTAACAGGGGGCAAGGGGGCTACACCTTC.

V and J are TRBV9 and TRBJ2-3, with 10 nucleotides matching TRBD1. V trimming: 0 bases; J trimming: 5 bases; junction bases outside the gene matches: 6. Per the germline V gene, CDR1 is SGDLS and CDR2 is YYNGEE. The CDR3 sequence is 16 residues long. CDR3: CASSVGGQGLGDTQYF. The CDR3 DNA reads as TGTGCCAGCAGCGTAGGGGGACAGGGGTTGGGAGATACGCAGTATTTT.

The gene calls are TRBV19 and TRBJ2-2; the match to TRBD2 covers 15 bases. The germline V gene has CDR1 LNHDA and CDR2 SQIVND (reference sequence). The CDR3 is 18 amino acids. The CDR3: CATSSGLAGGRRTGELFF. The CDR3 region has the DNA TGTGCTACCTCCTCGGGACTAGCGGGGGGCCGGCGCACCGGGGAGCTGTTTTTT.

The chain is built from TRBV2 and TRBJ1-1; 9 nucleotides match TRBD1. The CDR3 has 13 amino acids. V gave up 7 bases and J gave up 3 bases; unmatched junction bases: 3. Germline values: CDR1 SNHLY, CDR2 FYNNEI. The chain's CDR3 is CASTGQGYTEAFF. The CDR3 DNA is TGTGCCAGCACTGGACAGGGGTACACTGAAGCTTTCTTT.

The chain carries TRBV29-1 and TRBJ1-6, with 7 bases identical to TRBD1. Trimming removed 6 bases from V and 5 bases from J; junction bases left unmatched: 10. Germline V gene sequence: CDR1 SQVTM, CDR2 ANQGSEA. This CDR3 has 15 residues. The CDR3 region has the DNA TGCAGCGTCCAATGGGCAGGGGGAGATAATTCACCCCTCCACTTT. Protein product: CSVQWAGGDNSPLHF. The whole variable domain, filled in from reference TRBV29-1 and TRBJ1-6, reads SAVISQKPSRDICQRGTSLTIQCQVDSQVTMMFWYRQQPGQSLTLIATANQGSEATYESGFVIDKFPISRPNLTFSTLTVSNMSPEDSSIYLCSVQWAGGDNSPLHFGNGTRLTVT.

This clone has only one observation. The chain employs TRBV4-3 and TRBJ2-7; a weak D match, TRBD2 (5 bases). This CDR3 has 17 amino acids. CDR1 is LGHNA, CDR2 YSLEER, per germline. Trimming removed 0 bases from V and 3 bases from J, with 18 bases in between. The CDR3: CASSQDSSRIGDYEQYF. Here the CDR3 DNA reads TGCGCCAGCAGCCAAGATTCGTCGAGAATCGGGGACTACGAGCAGTACTTC.

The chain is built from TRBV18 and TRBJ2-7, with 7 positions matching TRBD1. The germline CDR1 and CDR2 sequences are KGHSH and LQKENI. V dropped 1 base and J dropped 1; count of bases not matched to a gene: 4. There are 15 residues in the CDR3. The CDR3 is CASSPQGAWSYEQYF. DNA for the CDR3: TGTGCCAGCTCACCACAGGGGGCTTGGTCCTACGAGCAGTACTTC. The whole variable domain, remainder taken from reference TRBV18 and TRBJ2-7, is NAGVMQNPRHLVRRRGQEARLRCSPMKGHSHVYWYRQLPEEGLKFMVYLQKENIIDESGMPKERFSAEFPKEGPSILRIQQVVRGDSAAYFCASSPQGAWSYEQYFGPGTRLTVT.